The 4 T cell receptor beta chains presented below share a single source sample, sequenced in a study of blood T cell repertoires in COVID-19. Data came from immunoSEQ multiplex PCR; TCRdb stores just in-frame clones and leaves some out. Here the sample spans approximately 99,000 clones, 84% being singletons. The sample taken for sequencing was peripheral blood. The receptors come from a man aged 65 to 85 with active or convalescent COVID-19.

The chain is built from TRBV9 and TRBJ2-3, with 10 bases that match TRBD2. Germline-derived CDR1 and CDR2 are SGDLS and YYNGEE. This CDR3 contains 16 residues. Germline trimming cut 4 bases from V and 2 bases from J; bases unmatched to any gene: 7. In DNA form, the CDR3 reads TGTGCCAGCAGCCCCCGGACTAGCGGACACACAGATACGCAGTATTTT. This sequence encodes CASSPRTSGHTDTQYF.

This chain links TRBV18 with TRBJ1-3; D is ambiguous. The germline V gene encodes CDR1 KGHSH and CDR2 LQKENI. V was clipped by 0 bases and J by 5 bases, with 11 bases between them. CDR3 length: 15 residues. In nucleotides, the CDR3 is TGTGCCAGCTCACCACCCTCAGTACAACGAAACACCATATATTTT. Amino acids: CASSPPSVQRNTIYF.

The chain links TRBV15 to TRBJ1-3; D possibly corresponds to TRBD1 (5 bases). CDR1 and CDR2 (germline): LNHNV, YYDKDF (reference sequence). This CDR3 region has 16 residues. Trimming removed 0 bases from V and 3 bases from J, with 12 bases in between. This CDR3 reads CATSRDLAQVGNTIYF. The CDR3 DNA follows: TGTGCCACCAGCAGAGATTTAGCACAGGTTGGAAACACCATATATTTT. Drawing the rest from reference TRBV15 and TRBJ1-3, the complete variable domain is DAMVIQNPRYQVTQFGKPVTLSCSQTLNHNVMYWYQQKSSQAPKLLFHYYDKDFNNEADTPDNFQSRRPNTSFCFLDIRSPGLGDTAMYLCATSRDLAQVGNTIYFGEGSWLTVV.

The V call is TRBV18, the J call TRBJ2-3, with 7 bases matching TRBD1. The CDR3 loop spans 14 amino acids. The V and J ends lost 1 base and 3 bases, in that order; junction bases with no gene match: 1. Germline V gene sequence: CDR1 KGHSH, CDR2 LQKENI. CDR3 nucleotide sequence: TGTGCCAGCTCACCACAGGGGGCTACAGATACGCAGTATTTT. Translation gives CASSPQGATDTQYF.